This T cell receptor (beta chain) was retrieved from a study of T cells in Graves' hyperthyroidism and ophthalmopathy. Study-level information: Peripheral blood was taken when the disease was first diagnosed, before any treatment began. The study's findings and limits: A model using 13 V-J features told ophthalmopathy apart from stable hyperthyroidism.

Stable disease denoted Graves' hyperthyroidism without ophthalmopathy progression within 18 months. Amplified regions were TCR beta CDR3 sequences from RNA transcripts. A first-round RT-PCR of the TCR CDR3 used the HTBI primer set. Each CDR3 protein gets one entry after TCRdb re-called the multiplex PCR reads with MiXCR. There are about 210,000 distinct CDR3 sequences in the sample; about 18% occur only once, and around 43% lies in the top ten. This clonotype came up a few times. Its specificity is unknown. The specimen sequenced was blood. The clonotype was recovered from a man between 35 and 55 years old with Graves' hyperthyroidism.

The CDR3 bases are TGTGCCAGCGACAGCTCGAACACCGGGGAGCTGTTTTTT. Its translation: CASDSSNTGELFF. The chain couples TRBV2 to TRBJ2-2; maybe TRBD1 (5 bases). Per germline, CDR1 SNHLY and CDR2 FYNNEI. V lost 8 bases and J 0 bases, leaving 7 bases between the germline ends. The CDR3 is 13 amino acids.